The next 9 T cell receptor beta chains were all read from a single sample in a study of control samples from healthy donors and cancer patients. The repertoire was sequenced with immunoSEQ multiplex PCR; TCRdb's copy has only in-frame clones and lacks some. The sample contains 160,000 or so clones, just over 95% of which appear only once. The sample taken for sequencing was blood. The receptors derive from a woman aged 30 to 39 in good health.

The V call is TRBV4-1, the J call TRBJ2-7; D is tentatively TRBD1 or TRBD2 (5 bases each). The V and J ends lost 1 base and 2 bases respectively, with 9 bases between them. CDR3 length equals 14 residues. Germline V CDR1 and CDR2: MGHRA, YSYEKL. Here the CDR3 reads CASSQAGPAYEQYF. CDR3 bases: TGCGCCAGCAGCCAAGCGGGACCGGCCTACGAGCAGTACTTC.

The rearrangement uses TRBV5-4 and TRBJ1-1; 7 bases map to TRBD1. Per the germline V gene, CDR1 is SGHNT and CDR2 is YYREEE (reference sequence). The junction had 9 bases not matched to a gene; V was cut back by 0 bases and J by 4 bases. CDR3 length: 16 amino acids. The CDR3 protein is CASSLGDSNVGTEAFF. The DNA of the CDR3 is TGTGCCAGCAGCTTGGGGGACAGCAACGTTGGCACTGAAGCTTTCTTT.

The rearrangement links TRBV25-1 to TRBJ1-2; 7 nucleotides match TRBD1. V shed 5 bases, J shed 2 bases, and the junction held 14 bases outside the gene matches. Looked up from germline, CDR1 is MGHDK and CDR2 is SYGVNS. The CDR3 consists of 17 residues. The CDR3 DNA reads TGTGCCAGCAGTAGCAGGGGGAACCGGCGTGGAAACTATGGCTACACCTTC. Translated, it gives CASSSRGNRRGNYGYTF.

The chain is built from TRBV2 and TRBJ2-5; D tentatively reads TRBD1 or TRBD2 (5 bases each). CDR3 length: 16 amino acids. Germline CDR1 SNHLY, CDR2 FYNNEI. V was clipped by 4 bases and J by 5 bases, with 20 bases between them. CDR3 residues: CASSVPPGRFFETQYF. The CDR3 coding sequence is TGTGCCAGCAGTGTACCTCCGGGACGGTTCTTTGAGACCCAGTACTTC.

This clone showed up just once. This chain connects TRBV28 to TRBJ2-7, with TRBD2 matching 8 bases. J lost 2 bases, V lost 3 bases, and 6 bases had no gene match. Looked up from germline, CDR1 is MDHEN and CDR2 is SYDVKM. The CDR3 length is 15 residues. Here the CDR3 DNA reads TGTGCCAGCAGTTTTGGATTCGGGAGGGCCTACGAGCAGTACTTC. Amino acid sequence: CASSFGFGRAYEQYF.

The CDR3 nucleotides read TGTGCCTGGAGTGTACTTAGGACACCGAACACTGAAGCTTTCTTT. Translating it yields CAWSVLRTPNTEAFF. V is TRBV30 and J is TRBJ1-1, with D possibly matching TRBD1 (5 bases). The length of the CDR3 is 15 residues. Trimming cost V 0 bases and J 1 base, with 12 bases left between them. Germline-derived CDR1 and CDR2 are GTSNPN and SVGIG (reference sequence).

This chain joins TRBV28 and TRBJ1-5; D remains unclear. The V gene's germline CDR1 is MDHEN and CDR2 SYDVKM. This CDR3 spans 14 amino acids. V shed 5 bases and J shed 2 bases, with 10 bases lying between them. The CDR3 region is CASSVGFGNQPQHF. DNA for the CDR3: TGTGCCAGCAGTGTGGGTTTCGGCAATCAGCCCCAGCATTTT.

This chain joins TRBV30 and TRBJ1-1; D call uncertain. Trimming removed 7 bases from V and 6 bases from J, with 12 bases in between. There are 11 residues in the CDR3. CDR1 GTSNPN and CDR2 SVGIG come from the germline V gene (reference sequence). In nucleotides, the CDR3 is TGTGCCTCCAACCTGGTGGCTGAAGCTTTCTTT. This codes for CASNLVAEAFF. Full variable domain (remainder filled in from reference TRBV30 and TRBJ1-1): SQTIHQWPATLVQPVGSPLSLECTVEGTSNPNLYWYRQAAGRGLQLLFYSVGIGQISSEVPQNLSASRPQDRQFILSSKKLLLSDSGFYLCASNLVAEAFFGQGTRLTVV.

J is TRBJ1-6 and V is TRBV28; D is unresolved. V gave up 6 bases and J gave up 0 bases, with 12 bases separating them. The CDR3 totals 16 residues. Germline V lookup: CDR1 MDHEN, CDR2 SYDVKM. The CDR3 spells CASSPGLSSYNSPLHF. The CDR3 DNA follows: TGTGCCAGCAGCCCGGGCCTCAGCTCCTATAATTCACCCCTCCACTTT.